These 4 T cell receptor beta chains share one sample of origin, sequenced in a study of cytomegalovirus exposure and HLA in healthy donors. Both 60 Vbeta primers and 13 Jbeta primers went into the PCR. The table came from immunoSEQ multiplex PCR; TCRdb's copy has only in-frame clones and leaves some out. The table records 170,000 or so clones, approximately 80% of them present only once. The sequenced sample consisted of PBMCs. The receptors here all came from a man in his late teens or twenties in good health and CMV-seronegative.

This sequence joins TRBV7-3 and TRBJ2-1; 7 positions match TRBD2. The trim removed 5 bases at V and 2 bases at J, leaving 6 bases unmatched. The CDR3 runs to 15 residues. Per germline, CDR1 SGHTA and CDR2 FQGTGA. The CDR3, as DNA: TGTGCCAGCAGCCTTCTAGCGGATCCCTACAATGAGCAGTTCTTC. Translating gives CASSLLADPYNEQFF.

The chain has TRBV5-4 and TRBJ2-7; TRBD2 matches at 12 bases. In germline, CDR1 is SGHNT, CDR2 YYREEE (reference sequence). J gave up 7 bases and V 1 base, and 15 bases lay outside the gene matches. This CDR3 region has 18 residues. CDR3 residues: CASSLLRLAGVLMGEQYF. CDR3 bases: TGTGCCAGCAGCTTGCTCCGACTAGCGGGAGTGCTTATGGGTGAGCAGTACTTC.

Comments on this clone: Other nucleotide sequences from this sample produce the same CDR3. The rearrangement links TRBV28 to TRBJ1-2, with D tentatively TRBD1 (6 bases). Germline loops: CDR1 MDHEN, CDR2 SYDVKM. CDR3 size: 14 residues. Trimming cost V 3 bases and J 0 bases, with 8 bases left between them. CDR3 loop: CASSFQGTNYGYTF. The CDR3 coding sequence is TGTGCCAGCAGTTTCCAGGGGACTAACTATGGCTACACCTTC.

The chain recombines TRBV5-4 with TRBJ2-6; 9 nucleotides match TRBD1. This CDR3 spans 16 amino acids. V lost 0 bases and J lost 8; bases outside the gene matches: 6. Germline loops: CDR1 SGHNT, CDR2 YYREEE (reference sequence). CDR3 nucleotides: TGTGCCAGCAGCTTGGATATTGGACAGGGGACCAACGTCCTGACTTTC. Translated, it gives CASSLDIGQGTNVLTF.